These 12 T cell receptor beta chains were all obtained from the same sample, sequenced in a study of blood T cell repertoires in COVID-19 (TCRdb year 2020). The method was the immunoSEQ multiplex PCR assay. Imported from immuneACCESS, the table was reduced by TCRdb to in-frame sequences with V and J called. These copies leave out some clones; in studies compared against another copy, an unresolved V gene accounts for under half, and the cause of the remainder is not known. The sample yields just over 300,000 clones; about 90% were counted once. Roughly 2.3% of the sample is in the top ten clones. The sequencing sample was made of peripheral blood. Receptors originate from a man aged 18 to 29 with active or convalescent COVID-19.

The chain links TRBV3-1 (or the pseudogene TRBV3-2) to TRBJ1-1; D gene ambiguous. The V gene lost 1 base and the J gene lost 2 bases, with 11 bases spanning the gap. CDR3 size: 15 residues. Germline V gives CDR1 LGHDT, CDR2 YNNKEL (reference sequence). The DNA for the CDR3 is TGTGCCAGCAGCCAAGGCCATGGGCTTAACACTGAAGCTTTCTTT. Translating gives CASSQGHGLNTEAFF.

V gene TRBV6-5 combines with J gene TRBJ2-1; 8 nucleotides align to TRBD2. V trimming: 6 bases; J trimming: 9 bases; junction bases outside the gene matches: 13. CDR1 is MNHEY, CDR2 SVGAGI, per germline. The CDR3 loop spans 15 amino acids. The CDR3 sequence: CASRGLDFGGAEQFF. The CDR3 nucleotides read TGTGCCAGCAGGGGACTAGATTTCGGAGGAGCTGAGCAGTTCTTC.

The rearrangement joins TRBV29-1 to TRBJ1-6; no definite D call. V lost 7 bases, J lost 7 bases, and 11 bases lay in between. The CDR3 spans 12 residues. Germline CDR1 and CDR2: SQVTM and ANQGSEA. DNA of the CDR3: TGCAGCGCCTCGATCGGGAATTCACCCCTCCACTTT. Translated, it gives CSASIGNSPLHF.

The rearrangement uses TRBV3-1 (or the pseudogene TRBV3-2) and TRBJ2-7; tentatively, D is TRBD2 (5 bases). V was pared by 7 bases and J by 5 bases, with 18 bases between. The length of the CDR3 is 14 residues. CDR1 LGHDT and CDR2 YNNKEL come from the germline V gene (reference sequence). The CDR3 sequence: CASTLAASPNEQYF. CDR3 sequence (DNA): TGTGCCAGCACTCTCGCGGCTAGCCCGAACGAGCAGTACTTC.

For the CDR3, the DNA is TGTGCCAGCAGTTACCTCGGACGGACAGGGCACTATGGCTACACCTTC. Protein: CASSYLGRTGHYGYTF. This chain uses TRBV6-5 with TRBJ1-2, with 8 bases fitting TRBD1. In germline, CDR1 is MNHEY, CDR2 SVGAGI. Trimming at V came to 2 bases and at J to 3 bases, leaving 8 bases not matched to a gene. The CDR3 sequence is 16 residues long.

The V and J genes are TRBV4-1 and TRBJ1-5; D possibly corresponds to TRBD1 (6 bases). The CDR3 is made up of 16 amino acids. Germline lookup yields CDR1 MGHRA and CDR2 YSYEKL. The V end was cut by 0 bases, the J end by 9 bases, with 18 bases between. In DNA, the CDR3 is TGCGCCAGCAGCCAAGACAGGGCAGGGGCCTTTGGGCCCCAGCATTTT. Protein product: CASSQDRAGAFGPQHF.

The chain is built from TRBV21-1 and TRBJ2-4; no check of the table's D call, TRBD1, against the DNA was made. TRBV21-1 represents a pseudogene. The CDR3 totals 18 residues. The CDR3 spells CASSKRTGASSAKNIQYF. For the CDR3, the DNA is TGTGCCAGCAGCAAAAGGACAGGGGCATCCTCAGCCAAAAACATTCAGTACTTC.

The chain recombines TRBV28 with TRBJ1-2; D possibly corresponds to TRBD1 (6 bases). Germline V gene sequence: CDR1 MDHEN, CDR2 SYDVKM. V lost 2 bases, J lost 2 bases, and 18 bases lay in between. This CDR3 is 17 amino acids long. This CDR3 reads CASSLIKFGTLNYGYTF. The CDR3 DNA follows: TGTGCCAGCAGTTTAATAAAGTTTGGGACACTAAACTATGGCTACACCTTC.

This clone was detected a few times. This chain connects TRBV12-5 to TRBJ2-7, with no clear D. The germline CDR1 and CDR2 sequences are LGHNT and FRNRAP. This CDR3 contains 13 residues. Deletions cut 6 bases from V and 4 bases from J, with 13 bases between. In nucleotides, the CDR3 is TGTGCTAGTGGCTACAGAATACATTACGAGCAGTACTTC. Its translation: CASGYRIHYEQYF.

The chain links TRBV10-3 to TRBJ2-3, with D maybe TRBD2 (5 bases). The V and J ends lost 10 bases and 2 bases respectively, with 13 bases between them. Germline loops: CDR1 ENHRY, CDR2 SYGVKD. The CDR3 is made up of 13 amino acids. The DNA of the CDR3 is TGTGCCACCTTGAGCGGATACACAGATACGCAGTATTTT. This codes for CATLSGYTDTQYF.

The CDR3 reads CASSTGFNQPQHF. The CDR3 nucleotides are TGTGCCAGCAGCACCGGGTTCAATCAGCCCCAGCATTTT. The V call is TRBV7-7, the J call TRBJ1-5; D is undetermined. The CDR3 contains 13 residues. Trimming took off 5 bases at V and 3 bases at J, with 8 bases between the two ends. Germline loops: CDR1 SSHAT, CDR2 FNYEAQ (reference sequence).

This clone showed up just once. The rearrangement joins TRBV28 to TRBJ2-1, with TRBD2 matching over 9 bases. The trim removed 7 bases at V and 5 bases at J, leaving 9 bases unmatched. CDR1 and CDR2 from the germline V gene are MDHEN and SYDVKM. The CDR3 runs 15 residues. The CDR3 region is CASTLSGRGHNEQFF. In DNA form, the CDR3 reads TGTGCCAGCACCCTTAGCGGGAGAGGGCACAATGAGCAGTTCTTC.